Below, 14 T cell receptor beta chains from the same sample are listed, as sequenced in a study of CD8+ T cells in alopecia areata. RNA was extracted and reverse transcribed into cDNA as the sequencing template. The data were produced by immunoSEQ multiplex PCR, yet TCRdb's version contains in-frame clones alone and is incomplete. The table includes 95,000 to 120,000 clones, approximately 59% detected once. The material sequenced was CD8+ T cells sorted from blood. The receptors were gathered from a human donor in good health.

This clone was observed once. This chain uses TRBV9 with TRBJ2-7; 7 nucleotides agree with TRBD2. With V trimmed by 3 bases and J by 6 bases, 18 bases remained unmatched. The CDR3 spans 17 residues. CDR1 SGDLS and CDR2 YYNGEE come from the germline V gene. CDR3 in amino acids: CASSATSDLSGEVEQYF. The CDR3 nucleotides are TGTGCCAGCAGCGCCACATCAGATTTGAGCGGGGAGGTCGAGCAGTACTTC.

This sequence joins TRBV28 and TRBJ2-1; weak D call: TRBD2 (6 bases). Trimming took 7 bases from V and 5 from J, leaving 21 bases between them. The CDR3 is 16 amino acids. From germline, CDR1 is MDHEN and CDR2 SYDVKM. CDR3 amino acids: CASTLSGGGLNNEQFF. The CDR3 bases are TGTGCCAGCACCCTTTCAGGTGGGGGACTGAACAATGAGCAGTTCTTC.

The chain recombines TRBV15 with TRBJ1-1, with D unresolved. Germline V lookup: CDR1 LNHNV, CDR2 YYDKDF (reference sequence). The germline V and J ends were trimmed by 4 bases and 5 bases, with 11 bases remaining between them. The CDR3 is made up of 13 amino acids. This CDR3 is CATSIADRTEAFF. The CDR3 DNA reads as TGTGCCACCAGCATCGCGGACCGAACTGAAGCTTTCTTT.

This clone has only a few counts. The chain uses TRBV29-1 and TRBJ1-1, with D hard to call. This CDR3 has 15 residues. Germline CDR1 and CDR2: SQVTM and ANQGSEA. Trimming shortened V by 4 bases and J by 0 bases, and 15 bases separated the two germline ends. CDR3 amino acids: CSVGDETVMNTEAFF. DNA for the CDR3: TGCAGCGTTGGAGACGAGACCGTCATGAACACTGAAGCTTTCTTT.

The gene calls are TRBV13 and TRBJ2-1, with 8 bases fitting TRBD2. The CDR3 runs 18 residues. Per germline, CDR1 PRHDT and CDR2 FYEKMQ (reference sequence). V lost 5 bases to trimming and J lost 12 bases; unmatched junction nucleotides: 24. The CDR3 here is CASSLGRGAFSRQLAQFF. CDR3 coding DNA: TGTGCCAGCAGCCTCGGGCGGGGGGCGTTCAGCAGACAGTTGGCGCAGTTCTTC.

This sequence joins TRBV29-1 and TRBJ1-1, with a possible D match to TRBD1 (5 bases). This CDR3 is 16 amino acids long. The V end was cut by 1 base, the J end by 4 bases, with 19 bases between. In germline, CDR1 is SQVTM, CDR2 ANQGSEA. The CDR3 spells CSVEVPGRPPGTEAFF. The CDR3 DNA reads TGCAGCGTTGAAGTTCCGGGACGGCCGCCGGGCACTGAAGCTTTCTTT.

The rearrangement joins TRBV29-1 to TRBJ2-7; 7 bases align to TRBD1. CDR1 and CDR2 from the germline V gene are SQVTM and ANQGSEA. CDR3 size: 13 residues. V was pared by 4 bases and J by 4 bases, with 7 bases of the junction left unmatched. The DNA of the CDR3 is TGCAGCGTTGTTCGGGACAGCCCTTACGAGCAGTACTTC. Encoded protein: CSVVRDSPYEQYF.

The genes are TRBV30 and TRBJ2-1; weak D call: TRBD2 (7 bases). From germline, CDR1 is GTSNPN and CDR2 SVGIG (reference sequence). Trimming removed 5 bases from V and 3 bases from J, with 14 bases in between. The CDR3 length is 14 residues. The CDR3 is CAWSGGTLYNEQFF. The CDR3 DNA reads TGTGCCTGGTCCGGGGGGACACTCTACAATGAGCAGTTCTTC.

This clone showed up just a few times. The rearrangement uses TRBV7-9 and TRBJ2-5; tentatively, D is TRBD1 (5 bases). The CDR3 is 12 amino acids. The V end was cut by 4 bases, the J end by 7 bases, with 10 bases between. The germline CDR1 and CDR2 sequences are SEHNR and FQNEAQ (reference sequence). The CDR3, as DNA: TGTGCCAGCAGCTCGCAAGGGGCGACCCAGTACTTC. This sequence encodes CASSSQGATQYF.

The chain has TRBV5-1 and TRBJ1-5; 9 bases are a match to TRBD1. J lost 6 bases, V lost 9 bases, and 13 bases had no gene match. The germline gives CDR1 SGHRS, CDR2 YFSETQ. This CDR3 is 15 amino acids long. CDR3: CATQEIDRGSQPQHF. CDR3 in DNA: TGCGCCACCCAGGAGATCGACAGGGGGAGTCAGCCCCAGCATTTT.

The chain uses TRBV5-4 and TRBJ1-6; no reliable D call. V dropped 3 bases and J dropped 7 bases, with 11 bases sitting between them. Looked up from germline, CDR1 is SGHNT and CDR2 is YYREEE (reference sequence). This CDR3 has 14 residues. The CDR3 is CASSYWGGNSPLHF. The CDR3, as DNA: TGTGCCAGCAGCTACTGGGGTGGAAATTCACCCCTCCACTTT.

The V gene is TRBV29-1, the J gene TRBJ2-3; 12 bases align to TRBD2. The junction had 6 bases not matched to a gene; V was cut back by 7 bases and J by 4 bases. The CDR3 contains 14 residues. Per germline, CDR1 SQVTM and CDR2 ANQGSEA. CDR3: CSAQTSGGADTQYF. The CDR3 nucleotides are TGCAGCGCCCAGACTAGCGGGGGCGCAGATACGCAGTATTTT.

The chain joins TRBV30 to TRBJ2-3; D might be TRBD1 (6 bases). Germline-derived CDR1 and CDR2 are GTSNPN and SVGIG (reference sequence). Trimming stripped 4 bases from V and 3 bases from J, with 20 bases between. This CDR3 is 16 amino acids long. This CDR3 reads CAWTPLIRGRTDTQYF. The DNA of the CDR3 is TGTGCCTGGACCCCCCTAATCAGGGGACGGACAGATACGCAGTATTTT.

V usage is TRBV19 and J usage is TRBJ1-4; D is undetermined. The CDR3 is 16 residues long. Germline V gene sequence: CDR1 LNHDA, CDR2 SQIVND (reference sequence). The V and J ends lost 3 bases and 3 bases respectively, with 14 bases between them. The CDR3 DNA reads as TGTGCCAGTAGTATTTCGGGGAGAGAGGCTAATGAAAAACTGTTTTTT. Translated: CASSISGREANEKLFF.